Listed here are 13 T cell receptor beta chains from one sample, sequenced in a study of regulatory T cells in long-lasting Graves disease. HTBI primers from iRepertoire and Arm-PCR of CDR3 regions yielded the TCR beta libraries. TCRdb ran MiXCR on the multiplex PCR reads and lists one entry per CDR3 protein. The sample yields 410,000 or so distinct CDR3 sequences, about 15% seen once. Described time point: newly diagnosed GD, antithyroid drugs for less than 3 months. Making the TCR library involved RNA that had been extracted from PBMCs. This same sample was also part of a study on T cells in Graves' hyperthyroidism and ophthalmopathy.

Source: peripheral blood mononuclear cells (PBMCs), taken at new diagnosis, from a patient treated with antithyroid drugs. Every receptor here comes from a woman in her 30s with Graves disease.

This clonotype was found a few times. This rearrangement joins TRBV6-1 to TRBJ2-3; 13 bases fit TRBD2. The CDR3 consists of 16 residues. V was pared by 5 bases and J by 4 bases, with 6 bases of the junction left unmatched. The germline V gene encodes CDR1 MNHNS and CDR2 SASEGT. CDR3 sequence: CASSRTSGSGADTQYF. The CDR3 DNA is TGTGCCAGCAGTAGGACTAGCGGGAGTGGGGCAGATACGCAGTATTTT.

A few counts support this clonotype. The rearrangement joins TRBV27 to TRBJ2-5; D not resolved. Trimming cost V 4 bases and J 7 bases, with 10 bases left between them. The CDR3 consists of 12 residues. From germline, CDR1 is MNHEY and CDR2 SMNVEV (reference sequence). In nucleotides, the CDR3 is TGTGCCAGCAGTTCACCCGTCCGGACCCAGTACTTC. The encoded protein is CASSSPVRTQYF.

This clonotype was found many times. The rearrangement uses TRBV10-3 and TRBJ1-6; TRBD1 is a possible D gene (5 bases). The CDR3 consists of 14 residues. Trimming removed 2 bases from V and 5 bases from J, with 7 bases in between. CDR1 and CDR2 (germline): ENHRY, SYGVKD. CDR3: CAISEEGNNSPLHF. The CDR3 DNA reads TGTGCCATCAGTGAGGAGGGGAATAATTCACCCCTCCACTTT.

There are many counts of this clonotype. CDR3 amino acids: CASSLTGYSNQPQHF. In DNA, the CDR3 is TGTGCCAGCAGTCTTACAGGGTATAGCAATCAGCCCCAGCATTTT. The chain combines TRBV12-3 or TRBV12-4 with TRBJ1-5; a possible D gene is TRBD1 (6 bases). This CDR3 contains 15 residues. Trimming took off 5 bases at V and 0 bases at J, with 11 bases between the two ends.

Ten or more counts support this clonotype. The genes are TRBV6-2 or TRBV6-3 and TRBJ2-1, with 16 bases that match TRBD2. After removal of 1 base from V and 16 bases from J, the junction contained 13 bases not matched to a gene. Germline V lookup: CDR1 MNHEY, CDR2 SVGEGT. The CDR3 extends over 17 amino acids. The DNA for the CDR3 is TGTGCCAGCAGTTACTACTCTCCGGGACTAGCGGGAGGGCCTCGCTTCTTC. Translating it yields CASSYYSPGLAGGPRFF.

This chain connects TRBV18 to TRBJ1-4; D is ambiguous. This CDR3 region has 15 residues. The V end was cut by 6 bases, the J end by 2 bases, with 13 bases between. The germline gives CDR1 KGHSH, CDR2 LQKENI. The CDR3 loop reads CASSLEEVTNEKLFF. The CDR3, as DNA: TGTGCCAGCTCCCTCGAGGAGGTTACTAATGAAAAACTGTTTTTT.

About this clonotype: This may be a read error, as it is one base from a much larger clone. CDR3 in amino acids: CANSWGQGGTEAFF. CDR3 in DNA: TGTGCCAACAGCTGGGGACAGGGGGGGACTGAAGCTTTCTTT. The V call is TRBV5-4, the J call TRBJ1-1, with TRBD1 identical over 11 bases. Germline V CDR1 and CDR2: SGHNT, YYREEE (reference sequence). CDR3 size: 14 residues.

This clonotype came up many times. J is TRBJ2-1 and V is TRBV30; D is unresolved. Germline assignment: CDR1 GTSNPN and CDR2 SVGIG (reference sequence). CDR3 length: 13 amino acids. V gave up 5 bases and J gave up 0 bases, with 8 bases separating them. The CDR3 DNA reads TGTGCCTGGGCTCTGGGCTCCTACAATGAGCAGTTCTTC. It is translated as CAWALGSYNEQFF.

Of note for this clonotype: The junction does not match germline at one end; this may be a read error. The V and J genes are TRBV12-3 or TRBV12-4 and TRBJ2-1; 13 positions agree with TRBD2. This CDR3 is 14 amino acids long. As DNA, the CDR3 is TGTGCCAGCAGTTTCCGACTAGCGGGAGGTCTGCAGTCCTTC. This codes for CASSFRLAGGLQSF.

This clonotype was picked up many times. This chain connects TRBV5-1 to TRBJ2-2, with TRBD1 identical over 7 bases. CDR3 length: 18 amino acids. The junction had 11 bases not matched to a gene; V was cut back by 3 bases and J by 0 bases. Germline V gene sequence: CDR1 SGHRS, CDR2 YFSETQ. Here the CDR3 reads CASSSYRGLPPNTGELFF. In nucleotides, the CDR3 is TGCGCCAGCAGCTCATACAGGGGCCTCCCCCCGAACACCGGGGAGCTGTTTTTT.

This clonotype occurred a few times. The rearrangement joins TRBV25-1 to TRBJ2-1, with unresolved D. Trimming left V 1 base short and J 6 bases short, with 10 bases between. Germline V gives CDR1 MGHDK, CDR2 SYGVNS. The CDR3 runs 14 residues. The DNA for the CDR3 is TGTGCCAGCAGTGAATCAAGTTTCGGCAATGAGCAGTTCTTC. Its translation: CASSESSFGNEQFF.

This clonotype was recorded at least ten times. The chain links TRBV30 to TRBJ2-5, with 9 positions matching TRBD2. CDR1 and CDR2 (germline): GTSNPN, SVGIG (reference sequence). V was pared by 4 bases and J by 1 base, with 13 bases of the junction left unmatched. The CDR3 spans 17 residues. DNA for the CDR3: TGTGCCTGGAAGGGCGGGAGGGCCCGGGATAGCCAAGAGACCCAGTACTTC. Its protein is CAWKGGRARDSQETQYF.

The chain has TRBV29-1 and TRBJ2-1, with 10 bases aligning to TRBD2. V lost 6 bases and J lost 7; bases outside the gene matches: 12. CDR3 size: 15 residues. Germline CDR1 reads SQVTM; CDR2 reads ANQGSEA. The CDR3 region is CSVTEREGLPNEQFF. The CDR3 DNA reads TGCAGCGTCACCGAGCGGGAGGGCCTTCCGAATGAGCAGTTCTTC.